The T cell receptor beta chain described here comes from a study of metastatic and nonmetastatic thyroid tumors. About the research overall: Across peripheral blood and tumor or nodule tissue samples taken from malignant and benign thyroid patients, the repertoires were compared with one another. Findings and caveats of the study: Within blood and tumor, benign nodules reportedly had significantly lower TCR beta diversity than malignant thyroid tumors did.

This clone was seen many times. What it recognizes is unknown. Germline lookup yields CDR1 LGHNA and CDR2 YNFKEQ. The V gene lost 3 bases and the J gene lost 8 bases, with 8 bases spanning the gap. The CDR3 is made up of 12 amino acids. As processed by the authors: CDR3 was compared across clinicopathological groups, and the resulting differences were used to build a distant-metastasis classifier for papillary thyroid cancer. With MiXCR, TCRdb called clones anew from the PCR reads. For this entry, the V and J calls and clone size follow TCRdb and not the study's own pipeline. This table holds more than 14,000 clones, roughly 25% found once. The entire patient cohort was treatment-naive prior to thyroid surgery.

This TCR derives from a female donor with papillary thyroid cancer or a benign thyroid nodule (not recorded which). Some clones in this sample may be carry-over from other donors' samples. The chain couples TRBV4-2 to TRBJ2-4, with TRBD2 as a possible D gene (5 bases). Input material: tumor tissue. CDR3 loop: CASSQTGYIQYF. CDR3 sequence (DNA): TGTGCCAGCAGCCAGACGGGGTACATTCAGTACTTC.